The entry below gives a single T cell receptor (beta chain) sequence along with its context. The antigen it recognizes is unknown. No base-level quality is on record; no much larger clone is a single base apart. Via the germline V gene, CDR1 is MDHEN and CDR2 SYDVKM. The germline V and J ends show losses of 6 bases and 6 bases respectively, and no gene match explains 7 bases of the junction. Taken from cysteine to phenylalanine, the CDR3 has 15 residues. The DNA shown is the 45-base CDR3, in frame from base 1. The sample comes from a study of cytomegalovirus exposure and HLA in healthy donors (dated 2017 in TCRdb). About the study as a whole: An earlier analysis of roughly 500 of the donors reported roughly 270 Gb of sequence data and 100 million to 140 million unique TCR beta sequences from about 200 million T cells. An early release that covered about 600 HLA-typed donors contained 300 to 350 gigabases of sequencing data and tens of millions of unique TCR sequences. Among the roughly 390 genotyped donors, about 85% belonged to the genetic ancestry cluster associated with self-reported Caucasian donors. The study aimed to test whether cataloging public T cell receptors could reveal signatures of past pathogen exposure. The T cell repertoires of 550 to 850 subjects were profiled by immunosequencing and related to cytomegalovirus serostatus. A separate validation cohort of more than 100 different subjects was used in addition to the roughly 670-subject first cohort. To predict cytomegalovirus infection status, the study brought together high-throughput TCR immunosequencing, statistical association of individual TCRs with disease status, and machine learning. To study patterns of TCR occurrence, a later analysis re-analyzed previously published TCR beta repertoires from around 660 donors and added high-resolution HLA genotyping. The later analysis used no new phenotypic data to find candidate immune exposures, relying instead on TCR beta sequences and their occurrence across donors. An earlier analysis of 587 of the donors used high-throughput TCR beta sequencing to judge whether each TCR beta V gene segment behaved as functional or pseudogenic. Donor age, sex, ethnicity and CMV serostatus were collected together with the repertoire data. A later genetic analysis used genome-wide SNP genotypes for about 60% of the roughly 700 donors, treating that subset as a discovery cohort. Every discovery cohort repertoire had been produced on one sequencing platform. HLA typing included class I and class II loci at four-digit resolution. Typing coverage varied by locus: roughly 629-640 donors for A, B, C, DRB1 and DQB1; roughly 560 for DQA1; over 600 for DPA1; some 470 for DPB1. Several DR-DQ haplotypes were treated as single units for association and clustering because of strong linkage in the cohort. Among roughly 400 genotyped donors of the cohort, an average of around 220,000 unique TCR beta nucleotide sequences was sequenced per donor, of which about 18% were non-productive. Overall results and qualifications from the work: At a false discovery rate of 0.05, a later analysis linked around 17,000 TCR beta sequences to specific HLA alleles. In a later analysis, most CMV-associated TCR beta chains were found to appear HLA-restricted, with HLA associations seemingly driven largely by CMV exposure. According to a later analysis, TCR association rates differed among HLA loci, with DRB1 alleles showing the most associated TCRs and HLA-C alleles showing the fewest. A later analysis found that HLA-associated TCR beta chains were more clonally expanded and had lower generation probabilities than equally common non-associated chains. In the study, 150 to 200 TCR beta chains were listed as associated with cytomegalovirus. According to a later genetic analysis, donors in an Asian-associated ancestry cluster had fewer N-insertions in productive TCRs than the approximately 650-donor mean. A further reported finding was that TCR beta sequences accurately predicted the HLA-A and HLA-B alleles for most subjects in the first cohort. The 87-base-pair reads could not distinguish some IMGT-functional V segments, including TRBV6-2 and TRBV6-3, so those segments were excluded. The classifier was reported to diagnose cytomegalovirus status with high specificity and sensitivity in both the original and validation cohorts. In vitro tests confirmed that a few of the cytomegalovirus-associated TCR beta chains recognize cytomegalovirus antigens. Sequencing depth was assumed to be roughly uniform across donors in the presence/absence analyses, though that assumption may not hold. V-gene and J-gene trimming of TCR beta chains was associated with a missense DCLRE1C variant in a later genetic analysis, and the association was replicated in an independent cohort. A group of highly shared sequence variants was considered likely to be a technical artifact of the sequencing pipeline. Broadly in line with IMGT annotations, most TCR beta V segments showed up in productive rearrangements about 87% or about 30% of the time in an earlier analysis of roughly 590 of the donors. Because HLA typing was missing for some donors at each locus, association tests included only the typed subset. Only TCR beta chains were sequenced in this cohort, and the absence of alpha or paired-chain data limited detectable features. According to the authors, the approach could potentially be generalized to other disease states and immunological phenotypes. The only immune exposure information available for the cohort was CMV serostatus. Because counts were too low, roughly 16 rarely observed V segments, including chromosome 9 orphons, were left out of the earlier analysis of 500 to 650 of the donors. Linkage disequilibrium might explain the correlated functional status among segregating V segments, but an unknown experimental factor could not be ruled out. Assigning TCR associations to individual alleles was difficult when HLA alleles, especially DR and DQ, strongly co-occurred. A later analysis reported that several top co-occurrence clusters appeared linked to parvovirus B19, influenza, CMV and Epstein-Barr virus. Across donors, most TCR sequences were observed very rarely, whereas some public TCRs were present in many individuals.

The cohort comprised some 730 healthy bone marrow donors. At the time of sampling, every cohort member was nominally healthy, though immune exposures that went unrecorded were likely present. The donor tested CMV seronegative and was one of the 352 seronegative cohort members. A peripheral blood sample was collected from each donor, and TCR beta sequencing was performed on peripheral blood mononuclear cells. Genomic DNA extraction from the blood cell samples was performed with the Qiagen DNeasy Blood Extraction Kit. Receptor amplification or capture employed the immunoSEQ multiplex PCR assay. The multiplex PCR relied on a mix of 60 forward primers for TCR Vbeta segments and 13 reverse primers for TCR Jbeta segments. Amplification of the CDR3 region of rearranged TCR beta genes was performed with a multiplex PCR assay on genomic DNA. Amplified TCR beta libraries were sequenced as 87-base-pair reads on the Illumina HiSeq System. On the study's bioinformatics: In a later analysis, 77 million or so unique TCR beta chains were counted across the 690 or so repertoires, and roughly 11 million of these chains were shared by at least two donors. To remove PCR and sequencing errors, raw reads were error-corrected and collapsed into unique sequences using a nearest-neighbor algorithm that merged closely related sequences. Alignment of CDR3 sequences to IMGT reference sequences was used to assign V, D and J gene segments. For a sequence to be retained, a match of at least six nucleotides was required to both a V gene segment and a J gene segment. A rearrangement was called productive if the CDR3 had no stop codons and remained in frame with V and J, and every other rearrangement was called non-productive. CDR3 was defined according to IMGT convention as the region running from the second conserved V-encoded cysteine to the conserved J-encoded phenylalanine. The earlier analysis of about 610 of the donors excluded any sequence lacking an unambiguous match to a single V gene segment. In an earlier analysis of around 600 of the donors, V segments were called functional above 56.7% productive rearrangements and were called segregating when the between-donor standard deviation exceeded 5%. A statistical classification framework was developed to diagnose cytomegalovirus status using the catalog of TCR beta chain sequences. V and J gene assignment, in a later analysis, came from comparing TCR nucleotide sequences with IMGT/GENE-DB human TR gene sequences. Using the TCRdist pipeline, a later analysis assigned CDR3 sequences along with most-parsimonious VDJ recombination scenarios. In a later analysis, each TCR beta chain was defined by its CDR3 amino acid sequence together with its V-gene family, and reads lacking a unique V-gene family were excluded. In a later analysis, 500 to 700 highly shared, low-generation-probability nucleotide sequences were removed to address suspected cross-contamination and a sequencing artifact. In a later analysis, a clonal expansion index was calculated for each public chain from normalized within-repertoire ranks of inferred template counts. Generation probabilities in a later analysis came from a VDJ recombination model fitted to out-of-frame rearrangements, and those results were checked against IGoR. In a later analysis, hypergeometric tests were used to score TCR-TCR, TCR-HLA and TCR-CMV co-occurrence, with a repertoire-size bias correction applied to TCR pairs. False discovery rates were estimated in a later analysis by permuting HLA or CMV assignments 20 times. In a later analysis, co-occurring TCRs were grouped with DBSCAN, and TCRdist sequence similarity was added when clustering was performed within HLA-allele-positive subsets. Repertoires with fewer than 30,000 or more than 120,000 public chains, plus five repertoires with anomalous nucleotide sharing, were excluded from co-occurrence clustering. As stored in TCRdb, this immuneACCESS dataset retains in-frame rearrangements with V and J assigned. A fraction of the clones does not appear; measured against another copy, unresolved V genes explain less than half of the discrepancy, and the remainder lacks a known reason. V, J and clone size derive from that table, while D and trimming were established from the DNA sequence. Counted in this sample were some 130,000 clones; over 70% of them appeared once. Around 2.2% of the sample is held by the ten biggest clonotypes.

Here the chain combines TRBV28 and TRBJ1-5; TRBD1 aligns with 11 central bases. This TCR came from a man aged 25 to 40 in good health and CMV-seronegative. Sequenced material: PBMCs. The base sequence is TGTGCCAGCAGCATCGGACAGGGGGCGGGTCAGCCCCAGCATTTT. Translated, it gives CASSIGQGAGQPQHF.